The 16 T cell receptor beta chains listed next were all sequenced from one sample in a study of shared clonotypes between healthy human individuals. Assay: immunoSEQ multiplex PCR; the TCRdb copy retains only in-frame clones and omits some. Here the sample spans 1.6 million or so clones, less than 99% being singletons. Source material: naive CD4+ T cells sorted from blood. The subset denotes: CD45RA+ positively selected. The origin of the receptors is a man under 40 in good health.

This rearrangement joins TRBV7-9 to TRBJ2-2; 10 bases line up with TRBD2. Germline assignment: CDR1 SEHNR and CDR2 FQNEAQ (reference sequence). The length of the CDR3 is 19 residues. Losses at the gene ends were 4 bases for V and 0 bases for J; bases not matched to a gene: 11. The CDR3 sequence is CASSYPPGLADTNTGELFF. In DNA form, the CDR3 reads TGTGCCAGCAGCTACCCGCCAGGACTAGCGGATACGAACACCGGGGAGCTGTTTTTT.

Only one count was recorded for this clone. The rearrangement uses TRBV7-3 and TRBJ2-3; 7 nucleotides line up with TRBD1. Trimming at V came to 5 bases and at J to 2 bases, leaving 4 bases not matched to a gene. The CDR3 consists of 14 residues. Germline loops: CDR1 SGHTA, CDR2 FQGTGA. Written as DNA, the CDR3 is TGTGCCAGCAGCCCCGACAGGGACACAGATACGCAGTATTTT. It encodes CASSPDRDTDTQYF.

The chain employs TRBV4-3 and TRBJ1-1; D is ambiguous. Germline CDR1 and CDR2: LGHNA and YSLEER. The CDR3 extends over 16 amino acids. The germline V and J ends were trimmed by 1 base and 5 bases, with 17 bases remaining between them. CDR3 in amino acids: CASSQVPPVTTTEAFF. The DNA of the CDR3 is TGCGCCAGCAGCCAAGTACCGCCGGTGACAACGACTGAAGCTTTCTTT.

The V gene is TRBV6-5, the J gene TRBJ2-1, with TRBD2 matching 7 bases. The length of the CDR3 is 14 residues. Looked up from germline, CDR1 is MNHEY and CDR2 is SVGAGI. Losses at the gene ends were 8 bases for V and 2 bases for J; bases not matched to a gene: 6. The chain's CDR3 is CASLAGAAYNEQFF. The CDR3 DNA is TGTGCCAGCTTAGCGGGTGCGGCCTACAATGAGCAGTTCTTC.

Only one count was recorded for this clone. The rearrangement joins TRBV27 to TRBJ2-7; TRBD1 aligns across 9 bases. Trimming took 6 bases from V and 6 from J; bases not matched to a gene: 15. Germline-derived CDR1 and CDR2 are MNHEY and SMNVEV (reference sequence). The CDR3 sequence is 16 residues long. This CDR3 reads CASSSNRGTGRGEQYF. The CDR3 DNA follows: TGTGCCAGCAGCTCAAACCGAGGGACAGGGCGGGGCGAGCAGTACTTC.

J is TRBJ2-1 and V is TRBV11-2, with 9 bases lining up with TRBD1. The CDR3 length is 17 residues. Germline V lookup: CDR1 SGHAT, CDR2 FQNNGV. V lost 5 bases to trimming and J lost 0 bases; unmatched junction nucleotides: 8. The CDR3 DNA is TGTGCCAGCAGCAAGCGGACAGGGGAAAGCTCCTACAATGAGCAGTTCTTC. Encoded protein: CASSKRTGESSYNEQFF.

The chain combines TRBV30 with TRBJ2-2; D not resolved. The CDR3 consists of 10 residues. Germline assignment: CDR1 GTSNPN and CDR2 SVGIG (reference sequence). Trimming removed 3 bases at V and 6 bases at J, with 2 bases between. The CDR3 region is CAWRSGELFF. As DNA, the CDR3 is TGTGCCTGGAGATCCGGGGAGCTGTTTTTT.

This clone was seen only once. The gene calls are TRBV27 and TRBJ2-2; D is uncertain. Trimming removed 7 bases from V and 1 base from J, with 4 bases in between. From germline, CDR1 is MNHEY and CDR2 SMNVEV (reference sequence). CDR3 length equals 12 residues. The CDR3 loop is CASKRNTGELFF. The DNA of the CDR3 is TGTGCCAGCAAACGGAACACCGGGGAGCTGTTTTTT.

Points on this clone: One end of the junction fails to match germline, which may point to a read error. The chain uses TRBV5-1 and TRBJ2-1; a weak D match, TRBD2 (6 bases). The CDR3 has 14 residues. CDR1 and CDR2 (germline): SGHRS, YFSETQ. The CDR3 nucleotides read TGCGCCAGCTGTATGGGAGGACAAAACAATGTGCAGTTCTTC. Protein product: CASCMGGQNNVQFF.

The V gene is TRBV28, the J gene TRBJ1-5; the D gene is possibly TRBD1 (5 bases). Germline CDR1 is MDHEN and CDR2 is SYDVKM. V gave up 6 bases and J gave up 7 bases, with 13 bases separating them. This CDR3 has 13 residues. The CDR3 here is CASSPGREQPQHF. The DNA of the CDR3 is TGTGCCAGCAGCCCGGGCAGGGAACAGCCCCAGCATTTT. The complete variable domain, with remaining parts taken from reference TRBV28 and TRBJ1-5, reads DVKVTQSSRYLVKRTGEKVFLECVQDMDHENMFWYRQDPGLGLRLIYFSYDVKMKEKGDIPEGYSVSREKKERFSLILESASTNQTSMYLCASSPGREQPQHFGDGTRLSIL.

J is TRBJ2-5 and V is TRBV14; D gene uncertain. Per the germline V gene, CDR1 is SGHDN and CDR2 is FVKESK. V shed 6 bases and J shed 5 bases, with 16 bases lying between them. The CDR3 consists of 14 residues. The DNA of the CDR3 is TGTGCCAGCAGTTCCTGGCTTACAGTTGAGACCCAGTACTTC. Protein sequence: CASSSWLTVETQYF.

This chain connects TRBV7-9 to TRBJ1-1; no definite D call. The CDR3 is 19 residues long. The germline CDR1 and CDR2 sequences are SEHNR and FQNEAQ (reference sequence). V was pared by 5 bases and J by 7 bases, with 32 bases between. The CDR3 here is CASSLQEITARALQREAFF. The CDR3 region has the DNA TGTGCCAGCAGCCTACAAGAGATTACAGCACGCGCCCTACAACGTGAAGCTTTCTTT.

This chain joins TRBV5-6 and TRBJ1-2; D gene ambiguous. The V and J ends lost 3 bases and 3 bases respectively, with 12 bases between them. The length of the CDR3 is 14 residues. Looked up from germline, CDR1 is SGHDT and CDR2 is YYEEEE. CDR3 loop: CASSSRYVHYGYTF. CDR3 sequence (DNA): TGTGCCAGCAGCTCAAGATATGTTCACTATGGCTACACCTTC.

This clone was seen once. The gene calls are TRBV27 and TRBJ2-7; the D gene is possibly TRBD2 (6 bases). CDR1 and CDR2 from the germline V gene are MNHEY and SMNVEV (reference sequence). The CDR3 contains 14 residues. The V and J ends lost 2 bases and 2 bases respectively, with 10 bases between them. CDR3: CASSLSWRAYEQYF. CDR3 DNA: TGTGCCAGCAGTTTAAGCTGGAGGGCCTACGAGCAGTACTTC.

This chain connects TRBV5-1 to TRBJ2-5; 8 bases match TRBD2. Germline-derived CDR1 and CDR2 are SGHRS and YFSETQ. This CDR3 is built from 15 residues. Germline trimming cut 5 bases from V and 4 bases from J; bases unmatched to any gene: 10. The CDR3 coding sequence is TGCGCCAGCAGTCCCGGCGCGGGGGGAGGAGAGACCCAGTACTTC. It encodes CASSPGAGGGETQYF.

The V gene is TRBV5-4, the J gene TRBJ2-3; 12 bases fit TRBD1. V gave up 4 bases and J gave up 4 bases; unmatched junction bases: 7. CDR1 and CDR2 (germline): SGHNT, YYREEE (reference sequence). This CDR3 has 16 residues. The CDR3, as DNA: TGTGCCAGCAGCCCAAGGGGACAGGGGGCCCCAGATACGCAGTATTTT. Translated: CASSPRGQGAPDTQYF.